This T cell receptor beta chain was profiled in a study of T cells in Graves' hyperthyroidism and ophthalmopathy. The TCR beta CDR3 regions underwent amplification using RNA transcripts as the source. HTBI primers were used for first-round RT-PCR of the TCR CDR3. Using its own MiXCR run on the multiplex PCR reads, TCRdb lists one record per CDR3 protein. Seen here are roughly 380,000 distinct CDR3 sequences, roughly 13% observed once, and the top ten hold 5.3%. Lactation, pregnancy, other autoimmune disease or uncontrolled infection led to exclusion of patients. In germline, CDR1 is MDHEN, CDR2 SYDVKM. This CDR3 comprises 17 residues.

The receptor was isolated from a woman between 18 and 30 years old with Graves' hyperthyroidism. Sequencing was done on a sample of blood. This chain joins TRBV28 and TRBJ2-1; D may be TRBD2 (6 bases). The J call may be incorrect, as the DNA end agrees better with TRBJ2-7. CDR3: CASSQGTIGSPYNEQYF. CDR3 in DNA: TGTGCCAGCAGCCAAGGGACGATCGGGAGTCCTTACAATGAGCAGTACTTC.